This T cell receptor beta chain was sequenced for a study of molecular identifiers for immune sequencing clone quantification (dated by TCRdb to 2016 to 2018). For the wider study: For a replicate experiment, RNA from 20,000 or 100,000 naive CD8 T cells was divided into five aliquots, of which four were sequenced. This methods study used CD8 T cells to benchmark TCR RNA copy counting and molecular-identifier clustering-based TCR repertoire sequencing (MIDCIRS).

Library prep was done by PCR. TCRdb lists the instrument as NextSeq 500. Preparation of bulk TCR libraries followed a previously described approach, with the TCR primers listed in Table S5. Total RNA was purified with the Qiagen AllPrep DNA/RNA kit. Before analysis, reads from multiple sequencing runs of the same library were pooled. The source study handled its data this way. Reads were retained only if the reads had an exact TCR constant sequence, and the retained reads were trimmed to 150 nt and grouped according to their 12-nt molecular barcodes. Within each barcode group, reads were sub-clustered at a 15% Levenshtein threshold, and quality-weighted consensus sequences were built per RNA molecule. Non-functional sequences were filtered out, along with any lower-count sequence sitting one edit away from another sequence. On the basis of fitting two negative binomial distributions, barcode sub-clusters with fewer than 20% of the maximum read count were discarded. TCRdb passed the public sequencing reads through fastp at Q25 and MiXCR, retaining productive beta sequences. Identical CDR3 protein sequences are pooled into one entry, listed with their most common genes and DNA. The authors' filters were not applied to this entry. The sample includes over 300,000 distinct CDR3 sequences, with 24% observed a single time. The leading ten clones occupy 0.65% to 0.75% of the sample.

Libraries of naive CD8 T cells were built from anywhere between roughly 17,000 and 1,000,000 sorted cells, with 10%, 30% or 50% of the purified RNA used. Naive CD8 T cells were FACS-sorted as CD8+CD4-CCR7+CD45RA+ on a BD FACSAria II into RLT Plus buffer. Detection sensitivity was tested by spiking Jurkat RNA equal to around 11 TCR copies' worth into samples containing roughly 17,000-1,000,000 naive CD8 T cells. CD8 T cells were enriched using RosetteSep CD8+ T Cell Enrichment Cocktail and Ficoll-Paque, and the enriched cells then underwent ACK red cell lysis. Findings and caveats that apply to the study as a whole: In CMV-specific effector cells, clones with more than 20 RNA copies contained over 99% of molecules, whereas in naive cells such clones contained under 1% of molecules. The naive libraries included spiked-in Jurkat TCR RNA (more than nine copies' worth), and this Jurkat TCR RNA is not part of the donor repertoire. Modeling indicated about 3 TCR RNA copies recovered per cell, compared with approximately 10 by digital PCR, which implies a capture efficiency of about 31%. Highly expanded clone sizes could be underestimated if identical TCR molecules share a barcode. Even against a background of one million naive CD8 T cells, spiked-in Jurkat TCR RNA amounting to a single cell's worth was reported to be detectable. When barcode sub-clustering was not used, chimeric consensus sequences inflated TCR diversity, with chimeras reaching as high as 47%.

There are 16 amino acids in the CDR3, from cysteine to phenylalanine inclusive. This entry keeps only the CDR3 DNA: 48 bases, framed from base 1. V and J lose 1 base and 3 bases, and a span of 14 bases separates them. The germline V gene (reference sequence) supplies CDR1 MNHEY and CDR2 SMNVEV. Note on this clonotype: It lacks a known antigen. No clone much larger than this one lies a single base away; base qualities are absent.

Sequencing was performed on naive CD8+ T cells from blood, with Jurkat cell RNA spiked in. This sample's cell subset or site label indicates: FACS-sorted CD8+CD4-CCR7+CD45RA+ naive T cells. The chain is assembled from TRBV27 and TRBJ2-3, with the D gene call left open. The clonotype originates from a human donor in good health. Some libraries in this study had Jurkat cell RNA spiked in. The nucleotides read TGTGCCAGCAGTTTATACTTAGTAGACGATACAGATACGCAGTATTTT. Translation gives CASSLYLVDDTDTQYF.